Listed here are 11 T cell receptor beta chains from one sample, sequenced in a study of spatial heterogeneity in lung cancer. Documented time point: blood at routine non-recurrence follow-up after resection. MiXCR, run by TCRdb on the 5' RACE reads, gives a single entry per CDR3 protein. The sample yields about 27,000 distinct CDR3 sequences, 5% to 5.5% seen once. The starting material was PBMCs, obtained at follow-up. The source is a female donor with early-stage non-small cell lung cancer.

This clonotype has a count of ten or more. The V and J genes are TRBV28 and TRBJ2-1; D may be TRBD1 (6 bases). V was cut by 7 bases and J by 7 bases, with 8 bases left in between. There are 11 residues in the CDR3. Germline CDR1 MDHEN, CDR2 SYDVKM. In DNA, the CDR3 is TGTGCCAGCACCCAGGGGAATGAGCAGTTCTTC. The encoded protein is CASTQGNEQFF.

This clonotype was found many times. This chain joins TRBV6-5 and TRBJ1-6, with TRBD1 matching over 10 bases. Germline V gene data show CDR1 as MNHEY and CDR2 as SVGAGI. Trimming removed 5 bases from V and 10 bases from J; junction bases left unmatched: 5. This CDR3 has 14 amino acids. The chain's CDR3 is CASSARDRGSPLHF. The CDR3 DNA sequence: TGTGCCAGCAGTGCCCGGGACAGGGGCTCACCCCTCCACTTT.

Of note for this clonotype: This may be a read error, as it is one base from a much larger clone. The V gene is TRBV7-2, the J gene TRBJ1-2; D may be TRBD1 (6 bases). Germline values: CDR1 SGHTA, CDR2 FQGNSA. The CDR3 extends over 14 amino acids. CDR3 protein: CVSSSGQPGYGYTF. In nucleotides, the CDR3 is TGTGTCAGCAGCTCCGGACAGCCGGGCTATGGCTACACCTTC.

This clonotype was seen repeatedly, ten times or more. The chain links TRBV3-1 to TRBJ1-4; 7 nucleotides line up with TRBD1. Germline V gives CDR1 LGHDT, CDR2 YNNKEL (reference sequence). This CDR3 spans 16 amino acids. Trimming cost V 1 base and J 4 bases; bases outside gene matches: 6. The CDR3 sequence: CASSQGSAGGNEKLFF. As DNA, the CDR3 is TGTGCCAGCAGCCAAGGCTCGGCAGGGGGTAATGAAAAACTGTTTTTT.

This chain connects TRBV20-1 to TRBJ2-7; TRBD2 matches at 8 bases. The CDR3 covers 15 residues. V gave up 3 bases and J gave up 6 bases; unmatched junction bases: 13. Looked up from germline, CDR1 is DFQATT and CDR2 is SNEGSKA (reference sequence). CDR3 coding DNA: TGCAGTGCTAGGGGTTCTGGACTAGCCCTGGGCGAGCAGTACTTC. Translation gives CSARGSGLALGEQYF.

This clonotype has ten or more counts. The chain couples TRBV9 to TRBJ2-2; D is ambiguous. Germline CDR1 SGDLS, CDR2 YYNGEE. Deletions cut 0 bases from V and 1 base from J, with 7 bases between. CDR3 length: 15 residues. For the CDR3, the DNA is TGTGCCAGCAGCGTAGAGGGCGGGAACACCGGGGAGCTGTTTTTT. The encoded protein is CASSVEGGNTGELFF.

There are many counts of this clonotype. The chain carries TRBV7-9 and TRBJ2-2; 8 nucleotides line up with TRBD2. The CDR3 is made up of 14 amino acids. V trimming: 5 bases; J trimming: 10 bases; junction bases outside the gene matches: 9. In germline, CDR1 is SEHNR, CDR2 FQNEAQ (reference sequence). CDR3 coding DNA: TGTGCCAGCAGCGCCCGGGGGGGTCCGGAGGAGCTGTTTTTT. Its protein is CASSARGGPEELFF.

This clonotype was seen repeatedly, ten times or more. The CDR3: CASRVTSGGHNEQFF. The CDR3 nucleotides read TGTGCCAGCAGAGTAACTAGCGGAGGACACAATGAGCAGTTCTTC. This chain links TRBV27 with TRBJ2-1; 8 bases fit TRBD2. J was trimmed by 5 bases and V by 6 bases; bases with no gene match: 9. Germline values: CDR1 MNHEY, CDR2 SMNVEV (reference sequence). CDR3 length equals 15 residues.

The table lists this clonotype with many counts. The genes are TRBV12-3 or TRBV12-4 and TRBJ2-3; TRBD2 is a possible D gene (6 bases). Deletions cut 3 bases from V and 8 bases from J, with 12 bases between. CDR3 size: 13 residues. The CDR3 spells CASSLSSAGTQYF. CDR3 DNA sequence: TGTGCCAGCAGTTTGTCTAGCGCAGGTACGCAGTATTTT.

This clonotype has ten or more counts. The rearrangement joins TRBV24-1 to TRBJ2-3, with TRBD2 matching 8 bases. CDR3 length: 16 amino acids. After removal of 1 base from V and 4 bases from J, the junction contained 6 bases not matched to a gene. Germline CDR1 is KGHDR and CDR2 is SFDVKD. The CDR3 here is CATSDLVAGGADTQYF. Here the CDR3 DNA reads TGTGCCACCAGTGATTTAGTGGCGGGAGGCGCAGATACGCAGTATTTT.

This clonotype occurred a few times. The CDR3 sequence is CASSLPQGAPYEQYF. The CDR3, as DNA: TGCGCCAGCAGCTTGCCCCAGGGGGCTCCCTACGAGCAGTACTTC. V and J are TRBV5-1 and TRBJ2-7; 8 nucleotides line up with TRBD1. Germline assignment: CDR1 SGHRS and CDR2 YFSETQ. V gave up 1 base and J gave up 2 bases; unmatched junction bases: 5. The CDR3 has 15 residues.